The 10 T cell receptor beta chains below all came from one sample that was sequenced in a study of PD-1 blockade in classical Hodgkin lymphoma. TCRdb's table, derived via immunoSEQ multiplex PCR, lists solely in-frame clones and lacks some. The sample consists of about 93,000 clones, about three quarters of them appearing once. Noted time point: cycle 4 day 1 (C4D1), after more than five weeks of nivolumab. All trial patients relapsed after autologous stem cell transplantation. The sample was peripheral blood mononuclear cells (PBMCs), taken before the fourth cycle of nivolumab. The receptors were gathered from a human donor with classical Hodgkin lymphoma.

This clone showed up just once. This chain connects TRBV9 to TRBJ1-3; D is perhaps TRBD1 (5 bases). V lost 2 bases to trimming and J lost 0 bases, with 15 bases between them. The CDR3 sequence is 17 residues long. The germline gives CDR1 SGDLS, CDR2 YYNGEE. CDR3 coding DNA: TGTGCCAGCAGCGTCTCCGGGACTTCCGCCTCTGGAAACACCATATATTTT. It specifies CASSVSGTSASGNTIYF.

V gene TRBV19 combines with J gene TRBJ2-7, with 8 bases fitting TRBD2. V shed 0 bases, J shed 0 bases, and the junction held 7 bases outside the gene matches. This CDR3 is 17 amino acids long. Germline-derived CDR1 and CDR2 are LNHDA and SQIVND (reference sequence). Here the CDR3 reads CASSIDPPGGTSYEQYF. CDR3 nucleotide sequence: TGTGCCAGTAGTATAGATCCGCCGGGGGGGACCTCCTACGAGCAGTACTTC.

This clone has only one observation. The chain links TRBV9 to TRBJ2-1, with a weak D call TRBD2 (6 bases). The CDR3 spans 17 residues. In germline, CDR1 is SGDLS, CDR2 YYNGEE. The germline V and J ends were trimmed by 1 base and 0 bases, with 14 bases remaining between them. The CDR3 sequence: CASSVRAGQGSYNEQFF. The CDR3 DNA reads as TGTGCCAGCAGCGTACGGGCGGGGCAGGGCTCCTACAATGAGCAGTTCTTC.

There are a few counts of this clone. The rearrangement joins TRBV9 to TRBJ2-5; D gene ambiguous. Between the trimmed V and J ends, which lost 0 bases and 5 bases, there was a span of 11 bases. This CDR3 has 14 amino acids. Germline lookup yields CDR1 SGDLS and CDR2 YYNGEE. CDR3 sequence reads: CASSVGPVGETQYF. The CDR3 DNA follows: TGTGCCAGCAGCGTAGGCCCTGTTGGGGAGACCCAGTACTTC.

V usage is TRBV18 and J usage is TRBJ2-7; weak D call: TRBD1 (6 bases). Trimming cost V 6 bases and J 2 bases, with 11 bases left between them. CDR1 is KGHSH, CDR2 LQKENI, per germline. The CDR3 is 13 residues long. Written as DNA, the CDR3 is TGTGCCAGCTCCCCAGGGGCCCCCTACGAGCAGTACTTC. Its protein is CASSPGAPYEQYF.

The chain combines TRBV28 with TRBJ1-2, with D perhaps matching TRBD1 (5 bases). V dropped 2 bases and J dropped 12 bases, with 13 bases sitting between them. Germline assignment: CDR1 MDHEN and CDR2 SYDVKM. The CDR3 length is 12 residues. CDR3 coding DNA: TGTGCCAGCAGTTTACCGGCAGGGACGGACACCTTC. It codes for CASSLPAGTDTF.

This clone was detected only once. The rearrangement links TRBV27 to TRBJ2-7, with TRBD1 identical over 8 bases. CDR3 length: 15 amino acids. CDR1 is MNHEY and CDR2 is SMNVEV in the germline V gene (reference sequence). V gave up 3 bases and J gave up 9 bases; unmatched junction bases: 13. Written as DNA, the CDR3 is TGTGCCAGCAGTTTGGACAGGGACACTGAAGGGGGGCAGTACTTC. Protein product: CASSLDRDTEGGQYF.

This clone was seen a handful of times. DNA for the CDR3: TGCAGTGCTAGGGTTCGCTATGGCTACACCTTC. Translation: CSARVRYGYTF. The chain couples TRBV20-1 to TRBJ1-2; D is unclear. The germline V gene encodes CDR1 DFQATT and CDR2 SNEGSKA (reference sequence). V dropped 3 bases and J dropped 4 bases, with 6 bases sitting between them. This CDR3 is 11 amino acids long.

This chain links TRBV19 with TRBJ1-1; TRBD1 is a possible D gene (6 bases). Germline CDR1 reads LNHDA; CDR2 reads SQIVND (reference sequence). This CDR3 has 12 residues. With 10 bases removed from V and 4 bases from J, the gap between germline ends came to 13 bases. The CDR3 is CATEGGGTEAFF. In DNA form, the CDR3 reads TGTGCCACAGAGGGGGGGGGCACTGAAGCTTTCTTT.

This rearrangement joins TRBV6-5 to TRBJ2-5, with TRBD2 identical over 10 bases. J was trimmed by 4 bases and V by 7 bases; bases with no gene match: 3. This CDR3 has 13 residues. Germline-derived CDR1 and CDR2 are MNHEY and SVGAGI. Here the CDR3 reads CASTGLARETQYF. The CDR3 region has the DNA TGTGCCAGCACGGGACTAGCGAGAGAGACCCAGTACTTC.